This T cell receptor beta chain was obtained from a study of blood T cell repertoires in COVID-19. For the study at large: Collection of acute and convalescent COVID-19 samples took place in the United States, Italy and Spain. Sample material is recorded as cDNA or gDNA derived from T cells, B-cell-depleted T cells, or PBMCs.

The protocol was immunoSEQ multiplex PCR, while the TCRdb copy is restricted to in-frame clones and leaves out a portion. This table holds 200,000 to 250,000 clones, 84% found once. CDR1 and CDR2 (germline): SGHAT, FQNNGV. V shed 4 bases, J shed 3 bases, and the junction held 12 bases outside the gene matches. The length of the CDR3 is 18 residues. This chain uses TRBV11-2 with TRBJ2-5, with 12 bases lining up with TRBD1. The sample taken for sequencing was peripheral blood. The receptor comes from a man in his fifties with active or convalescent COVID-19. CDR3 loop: CASSSILRDRGRKETQYF. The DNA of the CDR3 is TGTGCCAGCAGCTCTATCCTCCGGGACAGGGGGCGAAAAGAGACCCAGTACTTC.